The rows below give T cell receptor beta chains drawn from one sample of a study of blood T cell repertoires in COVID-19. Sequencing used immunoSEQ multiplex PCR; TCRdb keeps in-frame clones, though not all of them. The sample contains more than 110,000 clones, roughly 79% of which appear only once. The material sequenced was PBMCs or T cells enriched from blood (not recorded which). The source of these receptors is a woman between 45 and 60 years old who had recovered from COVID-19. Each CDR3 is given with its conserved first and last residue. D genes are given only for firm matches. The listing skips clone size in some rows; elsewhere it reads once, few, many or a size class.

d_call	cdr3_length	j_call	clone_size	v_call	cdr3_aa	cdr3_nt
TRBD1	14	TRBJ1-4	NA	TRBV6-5	CASSYRQGAEKLFF	TGTGCCAGCAGTTACAGGCAGGGGGCCGAAAAACTGTTTTTT
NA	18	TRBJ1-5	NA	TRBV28	CASSLLPDSFYSNQPQHF	TGTGCCAGCAGTTTACTCCCGGACAGTTTTTATAGCAATCAGCCCCAGCATTTT
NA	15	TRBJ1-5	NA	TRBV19	CASRLGVDRNQPQHF	TGTGCCAGTAGGTTAGGGGTGGACAGAAATCAGCCCCAGCATTTT
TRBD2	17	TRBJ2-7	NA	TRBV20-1	CSASLRRSGGPFSEQYF	TGCAGTGCTAGTCTCAGGAGGAGCGGGGGCCCGTTCTCCGAGCAGTACTTC
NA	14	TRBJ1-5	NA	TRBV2	CASGSGLSNQPQHF	TGTGCCAGCGGATCCGGACTTAGCAATCAGCCCCAGCATTTT
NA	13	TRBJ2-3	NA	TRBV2	CASRDSVMYTQYF	TGTGCCAGCAGGGACAGCGTGATGTATACGCAGTATTTT
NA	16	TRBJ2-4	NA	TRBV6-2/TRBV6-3	CASSYPRGLAKNIQYF	TGTGCCAGCAGTTACCCCAGGGGTCTAGCCAAAAACATTCAGTACTTC
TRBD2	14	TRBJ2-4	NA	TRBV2	CASSEALIAGLQYF	TGTGCCAGCAGTGAAGCGCTAATAGCGGGGCTTCAGTACTTC
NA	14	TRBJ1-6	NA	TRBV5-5	CASSLVGEGSPLHF	TGTGCCAGCAGCTTGGTCGGGGAGGGTTCACCCCTCCACTTT
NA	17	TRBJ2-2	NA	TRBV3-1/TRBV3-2	CASSPRGHRGGTGELFF	TGTGCCAGCAGCCCCCGGGGGCACAGGGGTGGCACCGGGGAGCTGTTTTTT
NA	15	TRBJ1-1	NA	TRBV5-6	CASSSYSGPLLVAFF	TGTGCCAGCAGCTCCTACAGTGGTCCGCTGTTGGTAGCTTTCTTT
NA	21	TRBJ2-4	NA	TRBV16	CASSQVFRDNGGSGTKNIQYF	TGTGCCAGCAGCCAAGTCTTTCGGGACAACGGCGGGAGCGGGACCAAAAACATTCAGTACTTC
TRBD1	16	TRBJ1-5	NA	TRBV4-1	CASSQDWTGGDQPQHF	TGCGCCAGCAGCCAAGATTGGACAGGGGGCGATCAGCCCCAGCATTTT
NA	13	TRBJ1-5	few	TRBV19	CASSSGVNQPQHF	TGTGCCAGTAGTTCGGGAGTGAATCAGCCCCAGCATTTT
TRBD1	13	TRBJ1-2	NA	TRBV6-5	CASSYRTGYGYTF	TGTGCCAGCAGTTACCGGACAGGATATGGCTACACCTTC
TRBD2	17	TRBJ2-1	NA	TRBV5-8	CASSRGLAGGPLTEQFF	TGTGCCAGCAGCCGGGGACTAGCGGGAGGGCCTTTGACTGAGCAGTTCTTC
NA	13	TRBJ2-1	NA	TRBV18	CASSPNGSGEQFF	TGTGCCAGCTCACCAAACGGGTCGGGTGAGCAGTTCTTC
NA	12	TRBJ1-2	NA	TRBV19	CASSTYSESYTF	TGTGCCAGTAGCACATACAGTGAAAGCTACACCTTC
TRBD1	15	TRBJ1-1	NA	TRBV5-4	CASSERTGLNTEAFF	TGTGCCAGCAGCGAGAGGACAGGGCTCAACACTGAAGCTTTCTTT
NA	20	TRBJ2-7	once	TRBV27	CASSLSISVPRRDKPYEQYF	TGTGCCAGCAGTTTATCGATAAGCGTCCCTCGCCGGGACAAACCTTACGAGCAGTACTTC
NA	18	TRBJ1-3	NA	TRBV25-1	CASSEYSRGQNSGNTIYF	TGTGCCAGCAGTGAATATAGTAGAGGTCAGAACTCTGGAAACACCATATATTTT
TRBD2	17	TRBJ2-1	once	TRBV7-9	CASSPPGLASSYNEQFF	TGTGCCAGCAGCCCTCCCGGACTAGCGAGCTCCTACAATGAGCAGTTCTTC
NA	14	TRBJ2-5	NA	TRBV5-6	CASTLSPLQETQYF	TGTGCCAGCACCCTGAGTCCTTTACAAGAGACCCAGTACTTC
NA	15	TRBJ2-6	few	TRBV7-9	CASGLWGAGANVLTF	TGTGCCAGCGGTCTTTGGGGAGCTGGGGCCAACGTCCTGACTTTC
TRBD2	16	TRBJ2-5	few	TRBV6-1	CASSEMLAGVQETQYF	TGTGCCAGCAGTGAAATGCTAGCGGGGGTCCAAGAGACCCAGTACTTC
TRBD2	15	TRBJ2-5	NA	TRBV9	CASSRSGGVRETQYF	TGTGCCAGCAGCCGTAGCGGGGGGGTTCGAGAGACCCAGTACTTC
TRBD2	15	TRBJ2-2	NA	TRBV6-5	CASSYSGRGTGELFF	TGTGCCAGCAGTTACTCCGGGAGGGGGACCGGGGAGCTGTTTTTT
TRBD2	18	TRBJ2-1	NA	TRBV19	CASSIWVSGRPSYNEQFF	TGTGCCAGTAGTATATGGGTCAGCGGGAGGCCATCCTACAATGAGCAGTTCTTC
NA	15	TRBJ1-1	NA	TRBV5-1	CASSLFAGRDTEAFF	TGCGCCAGCAGCTTGTTTGCGGGGAGGGACACTGAAGCTTTCTTT
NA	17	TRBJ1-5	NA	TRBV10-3	CAISEGLGRGRNQPQHF	TGTGCCATCAGTGAGGGACTTGGGCGGGGCAGGAATCAGCCCCAGCATTTT
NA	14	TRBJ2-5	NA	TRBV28	CASSLEGRMETQYF	TGTGCCAGCAGTTTGGAGGGACGAATGGAGACCCAGTACTTC
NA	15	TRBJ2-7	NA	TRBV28	CASSLAPDNSYEQYF	TGTGCCAGCAGTTTAGCCCCCGACAACTCCTACGAGCAGTACTTC